The 24 T cell receptor beta chains reported below all come from one sample, sequenced in a study of blood T cell repertoires in COVID-19. This table comes from immunoSEQ multiplex PCR, and its TCRdb copy is limited to in-frame clones, with some not included. The sample yields 200,000 to 250,000 clones, about 84% seen once. The material sequenced was peripheral blood. These receptor sequences come from a human donor in a cohort sampled during active COVID-19.

The V gene is TRBV28, the J gene TRBJ2-1, with 8 positions matching TRBD2. This CDR3 comprises 14 residues. J was trimmed by 6 bases and V by 9 bases; bases with no gene match: 10. Germline assignment: CDR1 MDHEN and CDR2 SYDVKM. The CDR3 nucleotides read TGTGCCAGTGAGGGACTAGATATCCCCAATGAGCAGTTCTTC. It yields the protein CASEGLDIPNEQFF.

In its sample, this clone was seen a few times. The V and J genes are TRBV30 and TRBJ1-4, with D hard to call. The CDR3 totals 12 residues. V was clipped by 2 bases and J by 8 bases, with 9 bases between them. CDR1 GTSNPN and CDR2 SVGIG come from the germline V gene (reference sequence). CDR3 DNA sequence: TGTGCCTGGAGTCCCCAGTACGAAAAACTGTTTTTT. Translating it yields CAWSPQYEKLFF. The complete variable domain, with remaining parts taken from reference TRBV30 and TRBJ1-4, reads SQTIHQWPATLVQPVGSPLSLECTVEGTSNPNLYWYRQAAGRGLQLLFYSVGIGQISSEVPQNLSASRPQDRQFILSSKKLLLSDSGFYLCAWSPQYEKLFFGSGTQLSVL.

This clone occurred once. Other DNA sequences in this sample translate to the same CDR3. The chain carries TRBV6-5 and TRBJ1-2; 8 bases fit TRBD1. This CDR3 is built from 13 residues. Germline V lookup: CDR1 MNHEY, CDR2 SVGAGI. Trimming at V came to 6 bases and at J to 3 bases, leaving 3 bases not matched to a gene. CDR3 sequence: CASSLDRDYGYTF. CDR3 DNA sequence: TGTGCCAGCAGCTTGGACAGGGACTATGGCTACACCTTC.

This clone showed up just once. The chain combines TRBV5-1 with TRBJ2-2; D may be TRBD2 (6 bases). Germline V gene lookup returns CDR1 SGHRS and CDR2 YFSETQ. The CDR3 contains 16 residues. Trimming removed 0 bases at V and 1 base at J, with 10 bases between. The CDR3 is CASSLGGLRNTGELFF. The CDR3 nucleotides read TGCGCCAGCAGCTTGGGGGGACTTAGGAACACCGGGGAGCTGTTTTTT.

V and J are TRBV6-1 and TRBJ2-2, with TRBD1 identical over 7 bases. V dropped 3 bases and J dropped 3; count of bases not matched to a gene: 7. Germline V gives CDR1 MNHNS, CDR2 SASEGT. The CDR3 has 16 residues. CDR3 loop: CASSDINRGHTGELFF. CDR3 in DNA: TGTGCCAGCAGTGATATTAACAGGGGTCACACCGGGGAGCTGTTTTTT.

The V and J genes are TRBV29-1 and TRBJ2-1, with TRBD1 identical over 7 bases. V dropped 7 bases and J dropped 4; count of bases not matched to a gene: 7. The CDR3 length is 13 residues. CDR1 and CDR2 from the germline V gene are SQVTM and ANQGSEA. The CDR3 here is CSATVTGYNEQFF. CDR3 DNA sequence: TGCAGCGCTACGGTGACAGGGTACAATGAGCAGTTCTTC.

The chain is built from TRBV5-1 and TRBJ2-7; 8 bases are shared with TRBD2. V was clipped by 0 bases and J by 3 bases; unmatched bases: 5. CDR3 length equals 15 residues. Germline-derived CDR1 and CDR2 are SGHRS and YFSETQ. This CDR3 is CASSLVTGGDYEQYF. The CDR3 DNA sequence: TGCGCCAGCAGCTTGGTAACGGGGGGGGACTACGAGCAGTACTTC.

The table lists this clone with a few counts. The junction departs from germline at one end; a sequencing error may be responsible. This chain uses TRBV7-7 with TRBJ2-2; 7 bases are shared with TRBD2. Germline lookup yields CDR1 SSHAT and CDR2 FNYEAQ (reference sequence). CDR3 size: 16 residues. CDR3 DNA: TGTGCTAGCAGCTTAGGGCTAGCGGAGGGCACCGGGGAGCTGTTTTTT. Translated: CASSLGLAEGTGELFF.

The chain recombines TRBV11-2 with TRBJ2-7; perhaps TRBD1 as D (6 bases). The germline CDR1 and CDR2 sequences are SGHAT and FQNNGV. V was pared by 5 bases and J by 0 bases, with 11 bases between. The CDR3 loop spans 14 amino acids. The CDR3 DNA follows: TGTGCCAGCAGCGCCGACAGGAGCTCCTACGAGCAGTACTTC. It yields the protein CASSADRSSYEQYF. Variable domain in full (rest from reference TRBV11-2 and TRBJ2-7): EAGVAQSPRYKIIEKRQSVAFWCNPISGHATLYWYQQILGQGPKLLIQFQNNGVVDDSQLPKDRFSAERLKGVDSTLKIQPAKLEDSAVYLCASSADRSSYEQYFGPGTRLTVT.

V gene TRBV7-8 combines with J gene TRBJ2-2; D remains ambiguous. The V and J ends lost 5 bases and 3 bases respectively, with 4 bases between them. Germline CDR1 is SGHVS and CDR2 is FQNEAQ. The CDR3 is made up of 12 amino acids. CDR3 DNA: TGTGCCAGCAGCCCCTACACCGGGGAGCTGTTTTTT. Encoded protein: CASSPYTGELFF.

The chain joins TRBV19 to TRBJ1-1, with 9 bases that match TRBD1. Looked up from germline, CDR1 is LNHDA and CDR2 is SQIVND (reference sequence). The CDR3 contains 16 residues. With V trimmed by 3 bases and J by 5 bases, 10 bases remained unmatched. This chain's CDR3 is CASSIQGQGVGTEAFF. CDR3 DNA sequence: TGTGCCAGTAGTATCCAGGGACAGGGTGTCGGAACTGAAGCTTTCTTT.

The rearrangement joins TRBV7-6 to TRBJ2-7; weak D call: TRBD1 (5 bases). The CDR3 extends over 14 amino acids. Trimming shortened V by 5 bases and J by 4 bases, and 15 bases separated the two germline ends. The germline V gene has CDR1 SGHVS and CDR2 FNYEAQ. CDR3 DNA sequence: TGTGCCAGCAGCCAAGGGGCAGGGTTATACGAGCAGTACTTC. Its protein product is CASSQGAGLYEQYF.

This sequence joins TRBV29-1 and TRBJ2-3, with TRBD2 matching 8 bases. Germline V gives CDR1 SQVTM, CDR2 ANQGSEA. J lost 0 bases, V lost 8 bases, and 16 bases had no gene match. This CDR3 region has 17 residues. Here the CDR3 reads CSLGGGTSGLSTDTQYF. CDR3 DNA: TGCAGCTTGGGCGGGGGGACGTCGGGACTAAGCACAGATACGCAGTATTTT.

This clone was seen a single time. The chain combines TRBV2 with TRBJ2-1; 10 bases align to TRBD2. The V segment lost 7 bases and the J segment 2 bases; nucleotides outside the gene matches: 11. CDR1 and CDR2 from the germline V gene are SNHLY and FYNNEI. CDR3 length: 17 residues. The CDR3: CASNGLAGVIPYNEQFF. The CDR3 DNA follows: TGTGCCAGCAACGGCCTAGCGGGAGTTATTCCCTACAATGAGCAGTTCTTC. The full variable domain, with the rest looked up from reference TRBV2 and TRBJ2-1, is EPEVTQTPSHQVTQMGQEVILRCVPISNHLYFYWYRQILGQKVEFLVSFYNNEISEKSEIFDDQFSVERPDGSNFTLKIRSTKLEDSAMYFCASNGLAGVIPYNEQFFGPGTRLTVL.

The gene calls are TRBV11-3 and TRBJ1-1, with 11 bases that match TRBD1. J lost 3 bases, V lost 5 bases, and 5 bases had no gene match. This CDR3 has 15 amino acids. Germline values: CDR1 SGHNT, CDR2 YENEEA. Written as DNA, the CDR3 is TGTGCCAGCAGCGAGGGACAGGGGGGAGACACTGAAGCTTTCTTT. It codes for CASSEGQGGDTEAFF.

The gene calls are TRBV7-9 and TRBJ2-1, with D perhaps matching TRBD2 (6 bases). V lost 4 bases and J 8 bases, leaving 15 bases between the germline ends. The germline V gene encodes CDR1 SEHNR and CDR2 FQNEAQ (reference sequence). This CDR3 has 14 amino acids. CDR3 sequence: CASSSGGGRDEQFF. The CDR3 DNA reads TGTGCCAGCAGCTCCGGGGGAGGACGCGATGAGCAGTTCTTC.

The chain uses TRBV10-3 and TRBJ1-2; D is undetermined. Germline loops: CDR1 ENHRY, CDR2 SYGVKD. CDR3 size: 13 residues. Trimming shortened V by 4 bases and J by 2 bases, and 8 bases separated the two germline ends. Here the CDR3 DNA reads TGTGCCATCAGTGTTGGGGAGAACTATGGCTACACCTTC. This encodes CAISVGENYGYTF.

This clone was detected ten times or more. The chain employs TRBV2 and TRBJ2-3; D is perhaps TRBD2 (6 bases). Per germline, CDR1 SNHLY and CDR2 FYNNEI. V shed 8 bases and J shed 5 bases, with 23 bases lying between them. The CDR3 has 16 amino acids. The CDR3 DNA reads TGTGCCAGCCCCGTGGGGAGCGCGGGATACGGAGATACGCAGTATTTT. As protein: CASPVGSAGYGDTQYF.

The gene calls are TRBV5-1 and TRBJ2-1; TRBD2 might be the D (7 bases). Trimming shortened V by 5 bases and J by 0 bases, and 12 bases separated the two germline ends. The CDR3 contains 15 residues. In germline, CDR1 is SGHRS, CDR2 YFSETQ. The DNA for the CDR3 is TGCGCCAGCAGTCCAAGGGGGGGCTCCTACAATGAGCAGTTCTTC. This gives the protein CASSPRGGSYNEQFF. The variable domain in full, completed from reference TRBV5-1 and TRBJ2-1, reads KAGVTQTPRYLIKTRGQQVTLSCSPISGHRSVSWYQQTPGQGLQFLFEYFSETQRNKGNFPGRFSGRQFSNSRSEMNVSTLELGDSALYLCASSPRGGSYNEQFFGPGTRLTVL.

V is TRBV27 and J is TRBJ1-2; possible D gene TRBD1, 5 bases. Germline V gene data show CDR1 as MNHEY and CDR2 as SMNVEV (reference sequence). V lost 7 bases, J lost 1 base, and 16 bases lay in between. The CDR3 covers 15 residues. The CDR3 region is CASTRFGGLNYGYTF. CDR3 bases: TGTGCCAGCACCCGGTTCGGGGGACTTAACTATGGCTACACCTTC.

The chain is built from TRBV24-1 and TRBJ1-1; 10 positions agree with TRBD1. CDR3 length equals 14 residues. CDR1 and CDR2 from the germline V gene are KGHDR and SFDVKD. V lost 7 bases, J lost 7 bases, and 8 bases stayed unmatched. The CDR3 reads CATRDRGKLGEAFF. The CDR3, as DNA: TGTGCCACCAGGGACAGGGGGAAATTAGGTGAAGCTTTCTTT.

V and J are TRBV4-1 and TRBJ2-5; possible D gene TRBD1, 5 bases. Germline loops: CDR1 MGHRA, CDR2 YSYEKL. V lost 0 bases, J lost 1 base, and 6 bases lay in between. The CDR3 is made up of 14 amino acids. For the CDR3, the DNA is TGCGCCAGCAGCCAAGAAGGGGCCCAAGAGACCCAGTACTTC. It codes for CASSQEGAQETQYF.

The chain couples TRBV3-1 (or the pseudogene TRBV3-2) to TRBJ2-2; maybe TRBD2 (6 bases). Germline V CDR1 and CDR2: LGHDT, YNNKEL (reference sequence). V lost 0 bases and J lost 6, with 11 bases in between. This CDR3 comprises 15 residues. The DNA for the CDR3 is TGTGCCAGCAGCCAAGATTTCTCGGGGGCCGGGGAGCTGTTTTTT. It codes for CASSQDFSGAGELFF.

This clone was detected a few times. The chain couples TRBV4-1 to TRBJ2-3; perhaps TRBD1 as D (5 bases). V lost 3 bases, J lost 1 base, and 17 bases lay in between. The CDR3 is made up of 17 amino acids. The V gene's germline CDR1 is MGHRA and CDR2 YSYEKL. CDR3 protein: CASSQSRSGRGTDTQYF. DNA of the CDR3: TGCGCCAGCAGCCAGTCAAGATCGGGCAGGGGCACAGATACGCAGTATTTT.